This TCR beta chain was captured in a study of naive and memory T cell subsets (dated by TCRdb to about 2017). About the investigation overall: The study applied an open-source, UMI-based TCR alpha and beta sequencing pipeline to sorted naive and memory peripheral blood T cell subsets. The functional CMV T cell responses agreed completely with IgG serology results. RNA was DNase-treated and reverse transcribed with TCR constant-region primers, mostly using SuperScript III.

The CDR3, cysteine through phenylalanine, is 14 amino acids long. Only the CDR3 DNA is retained, 42 bases long and in frame from the first base. Germline trimming: 7 bases from V, 4 bases from J; junction bases outside gene matches: 9. Based on the germline V gene (reference sequence), the CDR1 and CDR2 sequences are MNHEY and SMNVEV. What the study reported, not specific to this receptor: After error correction, only a single occurrence was seen for over 95% of naive TCR sequences, so much steeper abundance distributions were produced than in memory subsets. RNA-based TCR counts may be influenced by expression changes linked to T cell activation and differentiation. The repertoire findings for the naive and memory subsets could not be validated against a ground truth, as none was available. Single alpha or beta chain sequences, rather than paired alpha/beta receptors, were used to define clonotypes. TCR abundance followed a power law with an exponent that was different for naive and memory subsets but consistent across the three individuals. In both CD4 and CD8 cells, a rise in Gini index and a fall in Shannon and inverse Simpson diversity were observed from naive through CM, EM and EMRA. A few larger clonotypes were found in naive repertoires, especially CD8, and these larger clonotypes were possibly memory cells re-expressing CD45RA.

The method was UMI-ligation and nested PCR. An equimolar mix of two oligonucleotides covering both TRBC1 and TRBC2 was used as the beta constant-region primer. The ligated cDNA went through four rounds of PCR with nested alpha and beta constant-region primers together with the SP2 primer. A single-stranded oligonucleotide carrying the SP2 primer and a 12-nucleotide UMI was ligated to the 3' end of the cDNA by T4 RNA ligase 1. Incubation of the ligation reaction lasted roughly 20-25 hours at 16 degrees C. PCR2 was typically run as a SYBR Green qPCR and stopped at a predetermined threshold to prevent over-amplification. All purifications after the first were performed with Agencourt AMPure XP magnetic beads. Library quantification was done by Qubit, followed by a TapeStation check on which the main peak was expected at around 650 bp. Pooled libraries were sequenced on an Illumina MiSeq with v2 2x251 paired-end kits, typically giving roughly 0.95-2.3 million reads per sample. Libraries were pooled at 3 to 4 nM per sample, and roughly 4.5-7.5% PhiX was added to improve cluster recognition. Processing in the source paper ran as follows. V and J genes were assigned to Demultiplexor-processed FASTQ reads by Decombinator through tag matching, with a single base-pair mismatch being allowed. By using UMIs, Collapsinator corrected both sequencing errors and the frequency errors caused by PCR heterogeneity. CDR3Translator translated TCRs and extracted CDR3s from the conserved cysteine to the FGXG phenylalanine, flagging non-productive sequences. Gini, Shannon entropy and inverse Simpson indices were calculated on repertoires subsampled to equal numbers of UMI-defined TCRs. Power-law fits to clonotype abundance distributions were performed by maximum likelihood within the linear range. Similar UMI counts, unique TCR numbers and clonal distributions were obtained with the pipeline and with MIGEC on one naive CD8 sample. One analysis removed from the naive repertoire any naive TCRs that were also found in any memory subset from the same donor. Repertoires were searched for 7,322 CMV-associated CDR3 sequences compiled from VDJdb and a published dataset. TCRdb reanalyzed the raw reads on its own, using fastp at Q25 for trimming and MiXCR for clone calling, and kept in-frame beta chains. Every CDR3 protein is listed once, alongside the most common genes and DNA of its rows. For this entry, the V and J calls and clone size follow TCRdb and not the study's own pipeline. The sample table records tens of thousands of distinct CDR3 sequences; around 9% of these occur just once. The ten top clones hold roughly 1.2% of the sample.

This clonotype turned up a few times. Its antigen is currently not known. The input lacks base qualities; no much larger clone sits a single base away. Separate amplification of TCR alpha and beta chain libraries was performed from the second PCR step onward. CMV status of each donor was established by measuring IFNgamma production from CD4+ T cells after fresh PBMCs were stimulated overnight with CMV viral lysate. CD4 T cells were positively selected using Miltenyi beads, after which CD8 T cells were positively selected from the CD4-negative fraction. After staining for CD3, CD4, CD8, CD45RA, CD27 and a live/dead dye, cells were sorted on a BD Aria II into four subsets based on CD45RA and CD27. Blood was obtained from a few healthy volunteers, and the blood from each volunteer was fractionated into CD4 and CD8 T cells and subsequently into four differentiation subsets. Around 130 ml of peripheral blood was collected from each donor, and PBMC were isolated by Ficoll-Paque PLUS density-gradient centrifugation. After sorting, cells were lysed in RLT buffer, RNA was extracted using a Qiagen RNeasy kit, and the extracted RNA was stored at -80 degrees C.

The receptor was isolated from a human donor in good health. Rearrangement joined TRBV27 to TRBJ2-5; 7 bases in the junction line up with TRBD2. Input material: naive CD8+ T cells from blood. Explained via the paper, the cell subset or site label denotes: naive T cells, CD45RA high CD27+. The CDR3 protein is CASILPPGGETQYF. The DNA is TGTGCCAGCATCCTTCCCCCGGGAGGAGAGACCCAGTACTTC.